One sample yielded the 30 T cell receptor beta chains listed below, sequenced in a study of T cell repertoires in cytomegalovirus infection (dated by TCRdb to between 2017 and 2020). Sequencer: Illumina HiSeq 1500. TCRdb cleaned the public reads at Q25 with fastp, built clones with MiXCR and kept in-frame beta chains. CDR3 protein duplicates are merged, each entry listing the most common genes and DNA. The sample table records nearly 650,000 distinct CDR3 sequences; approximately 24% of these occur just once. 8% of the sample belongs to the ten largest clones. Material: CD8+ T cells from PBMCs. These receptors were obtained from a human donor in good health (CMV status not recorded). Some clones in this sample may be carry-over from other donors' samples.

In its sample, this clonotype was seen a few times. This chain connects TRBV7-2 to TRBJ1-2, with D possibly being TRBD1 (6 bases). The CDR3 has 15 amino acids. The germline CDR1 and CDR2 sequences are SGHTA and FQGNSA. The ends were cut back, 1 base at V and 4 bases at J, with 13 bases in the middle. The CDR3 protein is CASSLDGGLFYGYTF. The CDR3 DNA is TGTGCCAGCAGCTTAGATGGGGGGCTTTTCTATGGCTACACCTTC.

The genes are TRBV29-1 and TRBJ1-1; no clear D. CDR1 and CDR2 from the germline V gene are SQVTM and ANQGSEA. The V and J ends lost 3 bases and 14 bases respectively, with 13 bases between them. CDR3 length: 10 residues. The CDR3 is CSVDRGPGFF. The DNA for the CDR3 is TGCAGCGTTGACCGTGGTCCGGGATTCTTT.

This clonotype was counted at least ten times. At one end, the junction sequence differs from germline, possibly due to a read error. The gene calls are TRBV7-7 and TRBJ2-6; D is unresolved. Looked up from germline, CDR1 is SSHAT and CDR2 is FNYEAQ (reference sequence). The CDR3 consists of 15 residues. The CDR3 here is CASSLGQAGANVLTF. CDR3 nucleotides: TGTGCTAGCAGCTTAGGCCAGGCTGGGGCCAACGTCCTGACTTTC.

The chain links TRBV5-6 to TRBJ2-1, with 10 bases fitting TRBD2. CDR1 SGHDT and CDR2 YYEEEE come from the germline V gene. Unmatched junction bases numbered 11, after V lost 4 bases and J lost 4 bases. The CDR3 totals 17 residues. This CDR3 reads CASSGEGSGGLYNEQFF. CDR3 coding DNA: TGTGCCAGCAGCGGAGAGGGTAGCGGGGGGTTATACAATGAGCAGTTCTTC.

CDR3 sequence (DNA): TGTGCCACCCTGGACGTTCAGGCTGAGCAGTTCTTC. Encoded protein: CATLDVQAEQFF. The rearrangement uses TRBV2 and TRBJ2-1; D not resolved. The CDR3 has 12 amino acids. CDR1 is SNHLY and CDR2 is FYNNEI in the germline V gene. Trimming took 10 bases from V and 9 from J, leaving 16 bases between them.

This clonotype was seen a few times. The chain joins TRBV24-1 to TRBJ1-5, with TRBD1 matching over 9 bases. The CDR3 runs to 19 residues. J was trimmed by 2 bases and V by 0 bases; bases with no gene match: 10. Germline V lookup: CDR1 KGHDR, CDR2 SFDVKD. For the CDR3, the DNA is TGTGCCACCAGTGATTTGGCCGGGACAGGGAAAATCCGCAATCAGCCCCAGCATTTT. Translation: CATSDLAGTGKIRNQPQHF.

This sequence joins TRBV20-1 and TRBJ2-2, with D unclear. This CDR3 comprises 20 residues. Germline values: CDR1 DFQATT, CDR2 SNEGSKA (reference sequence). V shed 1 base and J shed 7 bases, with 31 bases lying between them. The CDR3 is CSARASLGSARMVGVGELFF. The CDR3 nucleotides are TGCAGTGCTAGAGCATCTTTGGGTTCCGCGCGGATGGTCGGTGTCGGGGAGCTGTTTTTT.

As to this clonotype: One end of the junction fails to match germline, which may point to a read error. The CDR3 protein is CVSRSGGTLETQYF. The CDR3 DNA sequence: TGTGTCAGCCGTAGCGGGGGAACCCTGGAGACCCAGTACTTC. The V and J genes are TRBV27 and TRBJ2-5; TRBD2 matches at 9 bases. Germline assignment: CDR1 MNHEY and CDR2 SMNVEV (reference sequence). The CDR3 consists of 14 residues.

This clonotype was detected ten times or more. The rearrangement uses TRBV7-2 and TRBJ1-2, with a possible D match to TRBD1 (5 bases). CDR1 and CDR2 from the germline V gene are SGHTA and FQGNSA. The ends were cut back, 5 bases at V and 6 bases at J, with 16 bases in the middle. The CDR3 has 14 amino acids. The CDR3: CASSEGRVKDGYTF. In DNA, the CDR3 is TGTGCCAGCAGCGAGGGACGCGTCAAGGATGGCTACACCTTC.

V gene TRBV12-5 combines with J gene TRBJ2-7; 7 positions match TRBD1. This CDR3 has 14 residues. CDR1 is LGHNT, CDR2 FRNRAP, per germline. J gave up 5 bases and V 0 bases, and 4 bases lay outside the gene matches. As DNA, the CDR3 is TGTGCTAGTGGTTTGGTACACAGGGGCGACGAGCAGTACTTC. Translated, it gives CASGLVHRGDEQYF.

This clonotype was found a few times. The V call is TRBV20-1, the J call TRBJ1-1; D may be TRBD1 (5 bases). Germline values: CDR1 DFQATT, CDR2 SNEGSKA (reference sequence). V was shortened by 4 bases and J by 8 bases, with 14 bases between the two germline ends. CDR3 length equals 12 residues. CDR3 sequence (DNA): TGCAGTGCTACCCCCGGGACCGTCGAAGCTTTCTTT. This translates into CSATPGTVEAFF.

This clonotype has a count of ten or more. V gene TRBV7-2 combines with J gene TRBJ1-2; TRBD1 might be the D (6 bases). This CDR3 comprises 16 residues. Germline V lookup: CDR1 SGHTA, CDR2 FQGNSA. The V end was cut by 0 bases, the J end by 6 bases, with 17 bases between. CDR3 region: CASSLAPGEAINGYTF. Written as DNA, the CDR3 is TGTGCCAGCAGCTTAGCCCCAGGGGAAGCGATCAATGGCTACACCTTC.

In the case of this clonotype: A read error may produce the germline difference seen at one junction end. The rearrangement joins TRBV7-6 to TRBJ2-1; TRBD2 matches at 11 bases. The CDR3 runs 16 residues. The germline CDR1 and CDR2 sequences are SGHVS and FNYEAQ. The CDR3 reads CANSPTSGAGENEQFF. DNA for the CDR3: TGTGCCAACAGCCCGACTAGCGGGGCCGGCGAGAATGAGCAGTTCTTC.

This clonotype was seen only a few times. The chain has TRBV20-1 and TRBJ2-7; possibly TRBD2 for D (5 bases). Germline CDR1 reads DFQATT; CDR2 reads SNEGSKA (reference sequence). CDR3 length: 13 residues. Trimming took off 2 bases at V and 2 bases at J, with 10 bases between the two ends. CDR3 sequence: CSARLYGTYEQYF. For the CDR3, the DNA is TGCAGTGCTAGATTATACGGGACCTACGAGCAGTACTTC.

The chain has TRBV28 and TRBJ2-7, with 11 bases lining up with TRBD2. The CDR3 has 15 residues. In germline, CDR1 is MDHEN, CDR2 SYDVKM. The trim removed 7 bases at V and 3 bases at J, leaving 8 bases unmatched. The CDR3 is CASNPSGGYGYEQYV. DNA of the CDR3: TGTGCCAGCAATCCTAGCGGGGGGTATGGCTACGAGCAGTACGTC.

The V gene is TRBV6-6, the J gene TRBJ2-1; the match to TRBD2 covers 8 bases. V was clipped by 3 bases and J by 4 bases; unmatched bases: 11. Germline-derived CDR1 and CDR2 are MNHNY and SVGAGI (reference sequence). This CDR3 is 17 amino acids long. Written as DNA, the CDR3 is TGTGCCAGCAGTTATTATAGGGTAGCGGGGATGTACAATGAGCAGTTCTTC. It is translated as CASSYYRVAGMYNEQFF.

There are many counts of this clonotype. The J gene is TRBJ2-1, the V gene TRBV4-1; tentatively, D is TRBD1 or TRBD2 (5 bases each). V gave up 6 bases and J gave up 16 bases, with 16 bases separating them. Germline assignment: CDR1 MGHRA and CDR2 YSYEKL. This CDR3 region has 11 residues. CDR3 protein: CASRAGTQRFF. CDR3 nucleotides: TGCGCCAGCAGGGCCGGGACCCAGCGATTCTTC.

This clonotype turned up a few times. The chain couples TRBV20-1 to TRBJ2-3, with 8 bases aligning to TRBD1. The CDR3 spans 19 residues. V dropped 5 bases and J dropped 6; count of bases not matched to a gene: 25. Germline V gene sequence: CDR1 DFQATT, CDR2 SNEGSKA (reference sequence). CDR3 residues: CSAGSSGQGWLALMDTQYF. CDR3 nucleotide sequence: TGCAGTGCTGGATCCTCCGGACAGGGTTGGCTAGCCCTCATGGATACGCAGTATTTT.

V gene TRBV12-5 combines with J gene TRBJ1-5; D perhaps matches TRBD1 (6 bases). V lost 5 bases and J 0 bases, leaving 14 bases between the germline ends. This CDR3 spans 16 amino acids. Germline CDR1 LGHNT, CDR2 FRNRAP. In DNA form, the CDR3 reads TGTGCTAGTGGTCCAGGACAGCCCTATAGCAATCAGCCCCAGCATTTT. Residues: CASGPGQPYSNQPQHF.

Of note for this clonotype: This clone may be a read error of a much larger clone one base away. This sequence joins TRBV6-5 and TRBJ2-7, with D hard to call. The germline V gene encodes CDR1 MNHEY and CDR2 SVGAGI. The ends were cut back, 5 bases at V and 1 base at J, with 12 bases in the middle. There are 14 residues in the CDR3. CDR3 region: CASSRDSSSYEQYF. Written as DNA, the CDR3 is TGTGCCAGCAGTCGCGACTCCTCATCCTACGAGCAGTACTTC.

The chain is built from TRBV25-1 and TRBJ1-2; 7 bases agree with TRBD1. Trimming removed 4 bases from V and 4 bases from J; junction bases left unmatched: 9. From germline, CDR1 is MGHDK and CDR2 SYGVNS. This CDR3 has 15 amino acids. The DNA for the CDR3 is TGTGCCAGCAGTGTATACGCAGGGGGAAGCTATGGCTACACCTTC. It codes for CASSVYAGGSYGYTF.

Notes on this clonotype: A clone one base away is much larger, so this may be a read error. The J gene is TRBJ2-7, the V gene TRBV11-3; tentative D call: TRBD1 (6 bases). CDR1 is SGHNT and CDR2 is YENEEA in the germline V gene. The CDR3 length is 13 residues. CDR3 in amino acids: CANSWDNSYEQYF. The CDR3 DNA sequence: TGTGCCAACAGCTGGGACAACTCCTACGAGCAGTACTTC.

A few counts support this clonotype. The junction does not match germline at one end; this may be a read error. The chain recombines TRBV4-2 with TRBJ2-1, with D tentatively TRBD2 (6 bases). This CDR3 spans 14 amino acids. The germline gives CDR1 LGHNA, CDR2 YNFKEQ. The CDR3 nucleotides read TGTGCCAGCAGGCAAGAGGTAGCGGACAATGAGCAGTTCTTC. Its translation is CASRQEVADNEQFF.

Only a few counts were recorded for this clonotype. The V call is TRBV7-9, the J call TRBJ1-2, with 7 bases lining up with TRBD1. The CDR3 is made up of 16 amino acids. The ends lost 0 bases at V and 1 base at J; junction bases unmatched: 5. Germline values: CDR1 SEHNR, CDR2 FQNEAQ (reference sequence). In DNA, the CDR3 is TGTGCCAGCAGCTTAGCGGGACAGAGGCTTAACTATGGCTACACCTTC. As protein: CASSLAGQRLNYGYTF.

Of note for this clonotype: A much larger clone differs from this one at a single base, so this may be a read error. V is TRBV4-1 and J is TRBJ2-1; no reliable D call. Germline CDR1 and CDR2: MGHRA and YSYEKL. CDR3 length equals 17 residues. Trimming shortened V by 2 bases and J by 2 bases, and 16 bases separated the two germline ends. The DNA for the CDR3 is TGCGCCAGCAGCCAAAGGGCCCCTGCACCGCCCTACAATGAGCAGTTCTTC. Amino acids: CASSQRAPAPPYNEQFF.

The CDR3 spells CATSSFLLAGLPPITDTQYF. The DNA for the CDR3 is TGTGCCACCAGCAGTTTTCTACTAGCGGGGCTTCCTCCGATCACAGATACGCAGTATTTT. The chain combines TRBV15 with TRBJ2-3, with 10 positions matching TRBD2. The CDR3 consists of 20 residues. Germline lookup yields CDR1 LNHNV and CDR2 YYDKDF (reference sequence). Unmatched junction bases numbered 17, after V lost 3 bases and J lost 2 bases.

CDR3 in amino acids: CSARERAAGLAGELFF. As DNA, the CDR3 is TGCAGTGCTAGAGAGAGGGCAGCGGGGCTCGCCGGGGAGCTGTTTTTT. This chain links TRBV20-1 with TRBJ2-2; 7 nucleotides match TRBD2. The J segment lost 6 bases and the V segment lost 0 bases, leaving 10 bases of the junction unmatched. This CDR3 is 16 amino acids long. CDR1 and CDR2 (germline): DFQATT, SNEGSKA (reference sequence).

This clonotype showed up just a few times. This sequence joins TRBV7-9 and TRBJ1-2, with 9 bases identical to TRBD1. The V and J ends lost 3 bases and 9 bases, in that order; junction bases with no gene match: 11. Germline CDR1 reads SEHNR; CDR2 reads FQNEAQ (reference sequence). CDR3 length: 15 residues. The CDR3 DNA follows: TGTGCCAGCAGCTTCGGACAGGGGCTACTCGTGCGCTACACCTTC. Its translation is CASSFGQGLLVRYTF.

J is TRBJ2-1 and V is TRBV10-3, with a tentative D call TRBD1 (5 bases). Trimming shortened V by 8 bases and J by 0 bases, and 14 bases separated the two germline ends. The CDR3 spans 15 residues. Germline-derived CDR1 and CDR2 are ENHRY and SYGVKD. The CDR3 DNA reads as TGTGCCATCGGGGCGAGACAGAGCTCCTACAATGAGCAGTTCTTC. It specifies CAIGARQSSYNEQFF.

The genes are TRBV29-1 and TRBJ2-1; D perhaps matches TRBD2 (5 bases). Germline V gives CDR1 SQVTM, CDR2 ANQGSEA. There are 15 residues in the CDR3. V lost 5 bases, J lost 4 bases, and 18 bases lay in between. The CDR3, as DNA: TGCAGCGTTCCCCTAGCATCATCGCGTTACAATGAGCAGTTCTTC. Its protein is CSVPLASSRYNEQFF.